This T cell receptor (beta chain) emerged from a study of T cells in Graves' hyperthyroidism and ophthalmopathy. On the study more broadly: Initial diagnosis, before any treatment, was when peripheral blood was collected.

This clonotype was seen at least ten times. The study left out patients who had uncontrolled infection, other autoimmune disease, pregnancy or lactation. Fresh peripheral blood, about 9.6 ml, yielded the PBMCs. RNA transcripts yielded amplified TCR beta CDR3 regions. The TCR CDR3 first-round RT-PCR relied on the HTBI primer set. One entry per CDR3 protein results from TCRdb running MiXCR on the multiplex PCR reads. This table holds under 250,000 distinct CDR3 sequences, about 15% found once. This clonotype was obtained from a woman between 50 and 59 years old with Graves' hyperthyroidism. The sequencing input was blood.

The CDR3 here is CASSLTSGSQQYF. The CDR3 DNA follows: TGCGCCAGCTCCTTAACTAGCGGGAGTCAGCAGTACTTC. This chain joins TRBV10-1 and TRBJ2-7; 11 bases map to TRBD2. The junction had 8 bases not matched to a gene; V was cut back by 8 bases and J by 8 bases. This CDR3 is 13 amino acids long. Looked up from germline, CDR1 is WNHNN and CDR2 is SYGVQD (reference sequence).